This TCR beta chain derives from a study of blood T cell repertoires in COVID-19. Whole-study context: Some COVID-19 samples were acute and others convalescent; all came from the United States, Italy and Spain. T cells, B-cell-depleted T cells, or PBMCs provided the cDNA or gDNA that served as material.

Original handling: The authors estimated nucleated cell counts from reference gene primer amplification. Sequencing used immunoSEQ multiplex PCR; TCRdb keeps in-frame clones, though not all of them. V and J calls and clone size are as listed in that table; D and trimming were resolved from the DNA. The sample lists approximately 100,000 clones, about 90% occurring once. This clone has a single count. This CDR3 region has 16 residues. The germline CDR1 and CDR2 sequences are MDHEN and SYDVKM. The V end was cut by 5 bases, the J end by 2 bases, with 16 bases between. The sequencing sample was made of peripheral blood. The gene calls are TRBV28 and TRBJ1-3; D remains unclear. The TCR originated in an older man with acute or convalescent COVID-19. The CDR3 DNA reads as TGTGCCAGCAGTCCTCCGACACCCGGGACTGGAAACACCATATATTTT. Amino acids: CASSPPTPGTGNTIYF.